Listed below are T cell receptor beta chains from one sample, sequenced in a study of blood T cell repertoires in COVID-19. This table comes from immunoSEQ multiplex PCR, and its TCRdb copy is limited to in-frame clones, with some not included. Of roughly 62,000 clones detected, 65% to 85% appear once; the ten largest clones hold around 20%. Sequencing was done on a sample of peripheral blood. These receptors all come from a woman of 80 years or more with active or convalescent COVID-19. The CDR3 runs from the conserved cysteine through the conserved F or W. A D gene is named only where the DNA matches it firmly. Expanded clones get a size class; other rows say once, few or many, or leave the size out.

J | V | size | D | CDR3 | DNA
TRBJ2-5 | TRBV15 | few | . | CATSRRERETQYF | TGTGCCACCAGCAGGAGGGAGAGGGAGACCCAGTACTTC
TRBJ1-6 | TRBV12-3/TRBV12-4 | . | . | CASSFQVPLPLHF | TGTGCCAGCAGTTTTCAGGTTCCTTTACCCCTCCACTTT
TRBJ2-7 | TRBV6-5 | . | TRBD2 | CASSLSGADSYEQYF | TGTGCCAGCAGTCTCAGCGGGGCCGACTCCTACGAGCAGTACTTC
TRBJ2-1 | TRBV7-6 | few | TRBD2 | CASSSTGGVQHEQFF | TGTGCCAGCAGCTCCACGGGGGGGGTACAACATGAGCAGTTCTTC
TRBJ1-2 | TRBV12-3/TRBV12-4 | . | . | CASSLGGGGYTF | TGTGCCAGCAGTCTAGGCGGGGGTGGCTACACCTTC
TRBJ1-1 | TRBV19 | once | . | CASSISGVRTEAFF | TGTGCCAGTAGTATATCAGGGGTGAGGACTGAAGCTTTCTTT
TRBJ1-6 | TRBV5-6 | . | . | CASRPGRNSPLHF | TGTGCCAGCAGACCAGGGCGCAATTCACCCCTCCACTTT
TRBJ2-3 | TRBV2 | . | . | CASSDSEPQYF | TGTGCCAGCAGTGACTCTGAGCCGCAGTATTTT
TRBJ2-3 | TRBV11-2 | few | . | CASSLSRGVDTQYF | TGTGCCAGCAGCTTAAGCAGGGGTGTAGATACGCAGTATTTT
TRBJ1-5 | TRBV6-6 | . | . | CASNSAGQPQHF | TGTGCCAGCAACTCGGCGGGACAGCCCCAGCATTTT
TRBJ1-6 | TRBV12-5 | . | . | CASGLGLTPLHF | TGTGCTAGTGGTTTGGGTCTTACACCCCTCCACTTT
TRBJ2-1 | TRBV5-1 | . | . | CASSGRSSYNEQFF | TGCGCCAGCAGCGGGAGGAGCTCCTACAATGAGCAGTTCTTC
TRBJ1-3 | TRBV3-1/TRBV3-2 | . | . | CASSPSGMLGNTIYF | TGTGCCAGCAGCCCGTCAGGGATGTTGGGAAACACCATATATTTT
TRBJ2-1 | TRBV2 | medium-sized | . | CASSEPGADEQFF | TGTGCCAGCAGTGAACCAGGTGCAGATGAGCAGTTCTTC
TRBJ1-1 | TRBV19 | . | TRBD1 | CASTRTGGSTEAFF | TGTGCCAGTACCCGAACAGGGGGCTCCACTGAAGCTTTCTTT
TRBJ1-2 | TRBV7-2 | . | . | CASSLDTGRSYGYTF | TGTGCCAGCAGCTTAGATACCGGTCGTTCGTATGGCTACACCTTC
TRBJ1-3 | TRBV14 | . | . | CASSQDLPGSSGNTIYF | TGTGCCAGCAGCCAAGATTTACCAGGCTCCTCTGGAAACACCATATATTTT
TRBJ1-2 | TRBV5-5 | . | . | CASRRDSMNYGYTF | TGTGCCAGCAGACGTGACAGCATGAACTATGGCTACACCTTC
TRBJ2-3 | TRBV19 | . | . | CASSTAGISTDTQYF | TGTGCCAGTAGTACCGCCGGGATCTCCACAGATACGCAGTATTTT
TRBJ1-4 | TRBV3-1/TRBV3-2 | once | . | CASSSLGGEKLFF | TGTGCCAGCAGCTCCCTGGGAGGGGAAAAACTGTTTTTT
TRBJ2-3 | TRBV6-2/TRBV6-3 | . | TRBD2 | CASSFPLTSGGRTSTDTQYF | TGTGCCAGCAGTTTTCCGTTGACTAGCGGGGGCCGGACTAGCACAGATACGCAGTATTTT
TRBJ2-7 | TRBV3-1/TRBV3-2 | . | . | CASSQYSLNTYEQYF | TGTGCCAGCAGCCAATATTCTTTGAACACCTACGAGCAGTACTTC
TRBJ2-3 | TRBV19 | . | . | CASSTYTTSTDTQYF | TGTGCCAGTAGTACGTACACCACCAGCACAGATACGCAGTATTTT
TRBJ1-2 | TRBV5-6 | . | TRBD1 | CASSLGTGIGYGYTF | TGTGCCAGCAGCTTGGGGACAGGGATCGGCTATGGCTACACCTTC
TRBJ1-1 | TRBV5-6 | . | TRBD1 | CASRRYRGAEAFF | TGTGCCAGCAGGCGATACAGGGGCGCTGAAGCTTTCTTT
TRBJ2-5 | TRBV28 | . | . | CASRGTRSQYF | TGTGCCAGCAGAGGGACTCGGTCCCAGTACTTC
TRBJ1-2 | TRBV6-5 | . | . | CASKNAETPGYTF | TGTGCCAGCAAAAACGCCGAAACTCCGGGCTACACCTTC
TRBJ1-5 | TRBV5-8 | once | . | CASSLTYSGWDQPQHF | TGTGCCAGCAGCTTAACTTACAGCGGTTGGGATCAGCCCCAGCATTTT
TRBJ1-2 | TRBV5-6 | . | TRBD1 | CASSLRGPHTF | TGTGCCAGCAGCTTAAGGGGGCCCCACACCTTC
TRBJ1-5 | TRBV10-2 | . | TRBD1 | CASRDRGRLQPQHF | TGCGCCAGCAGAGACAGGGGGCGCCTTCAGCCCCAGCATTTT
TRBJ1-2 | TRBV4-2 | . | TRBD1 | CASSQDLKGAGQGYGYTF | TGTGCCAGCAGCCAAGACCTTAAGGGTGCAGGACAGGGTTATGGCTACACCTTC
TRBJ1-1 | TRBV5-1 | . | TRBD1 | CASSSQQGAGTEAFF | TGCGCCAGCAGCTCCCAACAGGGGGCAGGAACTGAAGCTTTCTTT
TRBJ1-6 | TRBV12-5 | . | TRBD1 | CASGDRGNSPLHF | TGTGCTAGTGGCGACAGGGGTAATTCACCCCTCCACTTT
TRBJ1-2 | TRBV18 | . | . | CASSPGAAPGFYGYTF | TGTGCCAGCTCACCAGGGGCCGCGCCCGGGTTCTATGGCTACACCTTC
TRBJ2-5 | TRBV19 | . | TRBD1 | CASSAGTGAETQYF | TGTGCCAGTAGTGCCGGGACAGGGGCAGAGACCCAGTACTTC
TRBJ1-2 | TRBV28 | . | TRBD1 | CASSAGTGVLYGYTF | TGTGCCAGCAGCGCGGGGACAGGCGTCCTCTATGGCTACACCTTC
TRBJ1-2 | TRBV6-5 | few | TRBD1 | CASSYFRGRGGYTF | TGTGCCAGCAGTTATTTCAGGGGGCGCGGTGGCTACACCTTC
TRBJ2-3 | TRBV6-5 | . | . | CASSFGGGDTQYF | TGTGCCAGCAGTTTTGGGGGAGGTGATACGCAGTATTTT
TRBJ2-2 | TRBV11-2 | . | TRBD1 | CASSLDSGQGVGGELFF | TGTGCCAGCAGCTTAGATTCGGGACAGGGGGTCGGCGGGGAGCTGTTTTTT
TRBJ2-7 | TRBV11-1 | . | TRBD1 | CASSLDRGREEQYF | TGTGCCAGCAGCTTGGACAGGGGGCGCGAGGAGCAGTACTTC
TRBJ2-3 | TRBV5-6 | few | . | CASSLRDTQYF | TGTGCCAGCAGTCTGAGAGATACGCAGTATTTT
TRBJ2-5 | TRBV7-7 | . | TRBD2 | CASSLRTGLRETQYF | TGTGCTAGCAGCTTACGCACGGGACTAAGAGAGACCCAGTACTTC